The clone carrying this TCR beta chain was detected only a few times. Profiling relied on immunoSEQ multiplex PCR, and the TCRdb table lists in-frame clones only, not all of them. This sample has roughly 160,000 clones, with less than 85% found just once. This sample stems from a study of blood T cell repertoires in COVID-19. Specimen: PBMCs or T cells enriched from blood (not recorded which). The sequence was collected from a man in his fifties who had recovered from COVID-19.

The CDR3 coding sequence is TGTGCCAGCAGCTATGCAGACAGGGGCTCTGGCTACACCTTC. It yields the protein CASSYADRGSGYTF. The chain carries TRBV5-6 and TRBJ1-2; TRBD1 aligns across 8 bases. CDR1 is SGHDT, CDR2 YYEEEE, per germline. The CDR3 length is 14 residues. V shed 3 bases and J 7 bases; nucleotides not matched to a gene: 8.